This T cell receptor beta chain emerged from a study of cytomegalovirus exposure and HLA in healthy donors. About this clone itself: The antigen is not known.

Donors counted as nominally healthy when sampled, yet unrecorded immune exposures were likely. 13 Jbeta primers and 60 Vbeta primers were used for the PCR. Repertoires were generated with immunoSEQ multiplex PCR, while TCRdb's copy carries only in-frame clones and drops some. The data show 170,000 or so clones, roughly 82% seen once. Findings of the study overall: Segments of the TCR beta V type were, in most cases, productive about 87% or about 30% of the time in an earlier analysis.

Trimming stripped 2 bases from V and 0 bases from J, with 11 bases between. The CDR3 extends over 16 amino acids. CDR1 and CDR2 from the germline V gene are ENHRY and SYGVKD. The rearrangement uses TRBV10-3 and TRBJ1-3; D perhaps matches TRBD1 (5 bases). Material: PBMCs. This TCR came from a woman in her thirties in good health and CMV-seronegative. The CDR3 sequence is CAISEGAPRSGNTIYF. The CDR3, as DNA: TGTGCCATCAGTGAGGGGGCACCACGCTCTGGAAACACCATATATTTT.